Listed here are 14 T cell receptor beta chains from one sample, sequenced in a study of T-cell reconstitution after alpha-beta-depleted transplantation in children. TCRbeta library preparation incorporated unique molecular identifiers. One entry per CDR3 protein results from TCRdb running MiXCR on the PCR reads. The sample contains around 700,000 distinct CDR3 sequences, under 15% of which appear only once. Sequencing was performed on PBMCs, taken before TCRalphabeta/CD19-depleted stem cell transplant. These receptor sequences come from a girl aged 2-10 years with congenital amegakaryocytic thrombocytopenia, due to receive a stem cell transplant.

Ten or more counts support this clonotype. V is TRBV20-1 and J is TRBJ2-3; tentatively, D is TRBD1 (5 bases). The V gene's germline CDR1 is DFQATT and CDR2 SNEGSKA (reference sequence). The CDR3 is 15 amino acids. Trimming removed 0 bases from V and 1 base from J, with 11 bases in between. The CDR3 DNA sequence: TGCAGTGCTAGAGAGCCAGGGTGGGGCACAGATACGCAGTATTTT. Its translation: CSAREPGWGTDTQYF.

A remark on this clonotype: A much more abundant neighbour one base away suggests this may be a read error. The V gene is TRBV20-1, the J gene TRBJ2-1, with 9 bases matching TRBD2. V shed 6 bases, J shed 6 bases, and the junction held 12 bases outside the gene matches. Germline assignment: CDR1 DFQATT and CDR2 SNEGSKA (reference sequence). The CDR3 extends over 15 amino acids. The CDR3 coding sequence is TGCAGTGCCCTCTTGGCGGGAGGGGGGTTCAATGAGCAGTTCTTC. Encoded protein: CSALLAGGGFNEQFF.

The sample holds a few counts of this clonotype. The CDR3 coding sequence is TGTGCCAGCAGCGAGATCGGACAGGGGATTCCTTACGAGCAGTACTTC. Translation: CASSEIGQGIPYEQYF. The V and J genes are TRBV7-9 and TRBJ2-7, with 9 bases lining up with TRBD1. Losses at the gene ends were 5 bases for V and 4 bases for J; bases not matched to a gene: 12. Germline CDR1 and CDR2: SEHNR and FQNEAQ (reference sequence). The CDR3 contains 16 residues.

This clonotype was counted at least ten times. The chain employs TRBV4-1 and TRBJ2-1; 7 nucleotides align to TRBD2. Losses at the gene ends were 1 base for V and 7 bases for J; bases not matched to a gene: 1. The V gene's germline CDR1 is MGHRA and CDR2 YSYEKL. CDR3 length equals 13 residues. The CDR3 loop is CASSQGRENEQFF. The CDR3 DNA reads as TGCGCCAGCAGCCAAGGGCGGGAGAATGAGCAGTTCTTC.

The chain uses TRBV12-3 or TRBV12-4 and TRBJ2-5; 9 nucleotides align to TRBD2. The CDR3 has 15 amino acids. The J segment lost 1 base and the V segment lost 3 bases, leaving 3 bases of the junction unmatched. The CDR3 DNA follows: TGTGCCAGCAGTTTCCTAGCGGGAAGCCAAGAGACCCAGTACTTC. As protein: CASSFLAGSQETQYF.

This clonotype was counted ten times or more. CDR3 nucleotide sequence: TGCGCCAGCAGCAGAATTACTAGCGGTACGTCCTACAATGAGCAGTTCTTC. Residues: CASSRITSGTSYNEQFF. The chain employs TRBV5-1 and TRBJ2-1, with TRBD2 matching 8 bases. The germline V gene has CDR1 SGHRS and CDR2 YFSETQ. The junction had 10 bases not matched to a gene; V was cut back by 4 bases and J by 1 base. This CDR3 comprises 17 residues.

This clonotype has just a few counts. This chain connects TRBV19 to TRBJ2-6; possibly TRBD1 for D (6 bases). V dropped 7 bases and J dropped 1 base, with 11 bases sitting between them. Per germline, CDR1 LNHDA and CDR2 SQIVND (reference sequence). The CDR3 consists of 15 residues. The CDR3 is CASNQDRSGANVLTF. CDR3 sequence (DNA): TGTGCCAGTAACCAGGACAGATCTGGGGCCAACGTCCTGACTTTC.

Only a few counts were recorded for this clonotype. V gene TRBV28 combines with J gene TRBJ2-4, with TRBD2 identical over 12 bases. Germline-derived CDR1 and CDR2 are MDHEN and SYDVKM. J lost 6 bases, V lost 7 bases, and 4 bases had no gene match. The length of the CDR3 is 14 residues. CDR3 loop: CASTPSGGGNIQYF. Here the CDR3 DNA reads TGTGCCAGCACTCCTAGCGGGGGGGGAAACATTCAGTACTTC.

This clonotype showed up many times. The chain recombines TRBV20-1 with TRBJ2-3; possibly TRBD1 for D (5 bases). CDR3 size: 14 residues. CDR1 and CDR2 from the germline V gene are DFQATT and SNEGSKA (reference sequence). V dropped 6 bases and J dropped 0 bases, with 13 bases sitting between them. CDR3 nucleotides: TGCAGTGCGGAAGGCAGGGCTAGCACAGATACGCAGTATTTT. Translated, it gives CSAEGRASTDTQYF.

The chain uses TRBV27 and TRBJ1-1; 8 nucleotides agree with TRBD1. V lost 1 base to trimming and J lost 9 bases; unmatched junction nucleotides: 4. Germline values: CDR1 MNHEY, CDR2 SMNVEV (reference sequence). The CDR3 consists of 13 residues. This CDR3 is CASSLLDRAKAFF. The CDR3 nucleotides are TGTGCCAGCAGTTTATTGGACAGGGCGAAAGCTTTCTTT.

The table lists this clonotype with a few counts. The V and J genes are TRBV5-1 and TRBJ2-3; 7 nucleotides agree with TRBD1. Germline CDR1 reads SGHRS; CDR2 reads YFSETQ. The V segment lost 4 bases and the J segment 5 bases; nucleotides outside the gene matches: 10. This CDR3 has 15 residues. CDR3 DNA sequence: TGCGCCAGCAGCCAAAGACAGGGCGAGTTAGATACGCAGTATTTT. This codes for CASSQRQGELDTQYF.

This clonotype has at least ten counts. This CDR3 reads CSARSGWASNQPQHF. The DNA for the CDR3 is TGCAGTGCTAGATCAGGGTGGGCGAGCAATCAGCCCCAGCATTTT. The chain recombines TRBV20-1 with TRBJ1-5, with a possible D match to TRBD1 (5 bases). Trimming stripped 2 bases from V and 1 base from J, with 12 bases between. CDR1 and CDR2 (germline): DFQATT, SNEGSKA (reference sequence). This CDR3 has 15 amino acids.

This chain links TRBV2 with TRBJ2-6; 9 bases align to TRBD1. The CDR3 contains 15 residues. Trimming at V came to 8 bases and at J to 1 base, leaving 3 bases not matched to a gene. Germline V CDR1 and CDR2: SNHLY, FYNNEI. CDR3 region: CASRDRVSGANVLTF. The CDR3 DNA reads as TGTGCCAGCCGGGACAGGGTATCTGGGGCCAACGTCCTGACTTTC.

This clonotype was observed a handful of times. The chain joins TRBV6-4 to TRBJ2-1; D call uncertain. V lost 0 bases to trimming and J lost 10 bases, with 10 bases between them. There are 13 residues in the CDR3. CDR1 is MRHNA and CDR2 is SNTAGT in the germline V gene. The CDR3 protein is CASSDSNRGEQFF. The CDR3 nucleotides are TGTGCCAGCAGTGACTCGAATCGCGGAGAGCAGTTCTTC.